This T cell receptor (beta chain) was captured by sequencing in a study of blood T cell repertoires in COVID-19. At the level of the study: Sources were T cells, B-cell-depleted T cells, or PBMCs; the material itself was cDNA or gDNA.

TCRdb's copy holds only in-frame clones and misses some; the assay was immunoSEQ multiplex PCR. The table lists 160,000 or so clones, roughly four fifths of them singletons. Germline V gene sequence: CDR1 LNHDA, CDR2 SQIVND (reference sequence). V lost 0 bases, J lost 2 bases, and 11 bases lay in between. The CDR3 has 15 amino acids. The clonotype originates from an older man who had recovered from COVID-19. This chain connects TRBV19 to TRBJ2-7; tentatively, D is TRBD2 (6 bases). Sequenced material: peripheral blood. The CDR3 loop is CASSIDSGLTYEQYF. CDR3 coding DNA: TGTGCCAGTAGTATAGACTCGGGACTCACCTACGAGCAGTACTTC.